This entry lists 10 T cell receptor beta chains sequenced from one sample in a study of CD8+CD57+ T cells in acquired aplastic anemia. The study profiled TCR beta VDJ and CDR3 using genomic DNA as template. From the reads, TCRdb called clonotypes with MiXCR, one entry per CDR3 protein. The sample lists about 160,000 distinct CDR3 sequences; about 48% were seen once. Sequencing was performed on sorted CD4+, CD8+, or CD8+CD57+ T cells (not recorded which) from PBMCs. These receptors were collected from a human donor in good health.

As to this clonotype: A single base separates this from a much larger clone, so it may be a read error. J is TRBJ1-5 and V is TRBV5-1; TRBD1 aligns across 7 bases. This CDR3 contains 15 residues. The V segment lost 1 base and the J segment 7 bases; nucleotides outside the gene matches: 8. Germline V gene data show CDR1 as SGHRS and CDR2 as YFSETQ. The CDR3 reads CASSLTGAYGQPQHF. CDR3 bases: TGCGCCAGCAGCTTGACAGGGGCGTACGGCCAGCCCCAGCATTTT.

The chain joins TRBV29-1 to TRBJ1-3; D call uncertain. The CDR3 sequence is 17 residues long. V was pared by 4 bases and J by 4 bases, with 23 bases between. CDR1 SQVTM and CDR2 ANQGSEA come from the germline V gene. The CDR3 region has the DNA TGCAGCGTTGTGCGAGGTACCACCGAAGGCGGAGGAAACACCATATATTTT. Protein sequence: CSVVRGTTEGGGNTIYF.

This chain connects TRBV2 to TRBJ1-6; D gene unclear. Germline V gene sequence: CDR1 SNHLY, CDR2 FYNNEI. V lost 4 bases to trimming and J lost 0 bases, with 10 bases between them. The CDR3 sequence is 16 residues long. The CDR3 DNA follows: TGTGCCAGCAGTGCAAGGGAGAGCTCCTATAATTCACCCCTCCACTTT. This encodes CASSARESSYNSPLHF.

CDR3 sequence: CASSLGGQTEEYF. The CDR3, as DNA: TGCGCCAGCAGCTTGGGGGGCCAGACAGAGGAGTATTTT. This rearrangement joins TRBV5-1 to TRBJ2-3, with a possible D match to TRBD1 (5 bases). Trimming left V 0 bases short and J 13 bases short, with 15 bases between. This CDR3 has 13 residues. CDR1 SGHRS and CDR2 YFSETQ come from the germline V gene.

This clonotype has ten or more counts. The chain employs TRBV2 and TRBJ2-1; 7 bases are a match to TRBD1. The CDR3 is 16 residues long. The V gene's germline CDR1 is SNHLY and CDR2 FYNNEI. Trimming at V came to 4 bases and at J to 5 bases, leaving 11 bases not matched to a gene. The CDR3 DNA sequence: TGTGCCAGCAGTGTCGGGCGGGCCACAGGGGACAATGAGCAGTTCTTC. Encoded protein: CASSVGRATGDNEQFF.

The chain combines TRBV7-9 with TRBJ1-2, with D unresolved. CDR1 and CDR2 from the germline V gene are SEHNR and FQNEAQ (reference sequence). The CDR3 is made up of 13 amino acids. Trimming stripped 5 bases from V and 2 bases from J, with 9 bases between. In DNA form, the CDR3 reads TGTGCCAGCAGCATGGGGAGGAACTATGGCTACACCTTC. This translates into CASSMGRNYGYTF.

This clonotype showed up many times. J is TRBJ2-1 and V is TRBV4-2; TRBD2 is a possible D gene (5 bases). Looked up from germline, CDR1 is LGHNA and CDR2 is YNFKEQ. The CDR3 is 15 amino acids. Trimming removed 0 bases from V and 4 bases from J, with 10 bases in between. Here the CDR3 reads CASSQDSDYYNEQFF. The CDR3 region has the DNA TGTGCCAGCAGCCAAGACAGCGACTATTACAATGAGCAGTTCTTC.

The V call is TRBV7-9, the J call TRBJ2-2; 7 bases map to TRBD1. Germline V gene lookup returns CDR1 SEHNR and CDR2 FQNEAQ (reference sequence). V trimming: 2 bases; J trimming: 6 bases; junction bases outside the gene matches: 6. This CDR3 region has 15 residues. The CDR3 here is CASSLWGTEAGELFF. CDR3 coding DNA: TGTGCCAGCAGCTTATGGGGGACAGAGGCCGGGGAGCTGTTTTTT.

The rearrangement joins TRBV6-1 to TRBJ1-1; TRBD1 agrees at 8 bases. V shed 7 bases, J shed 7 bases, and the junction held 20 bases outside the gene matches. This CDR3 is built from 17 residues. Germline CDR1 and CDR2: MNHNS and SASEGT. The CDR3 DNA sequence: TGTGCCAGCAACTTCAGGACAGGGTCGAACTTAATGGGTGAAGCTTTCTTT. Translated, it gives CASNFRTGSNLMGEAFF.

The chain uses TRBV12-3 or TRBV12-4 and TRBJ1-5; TRBD1 matches 8 bases. Unmatched junction bases numbered 8, after V lost 6 bases and J lost 4 bases. The CDR3 extends over 15 amino acids. CDR3 residues: CASSPTRQGNQPQHF. As DNA, the CDR3 is TGTGCCAGCAGCCCTACTCGACAGGGGAATCAGCCCCAGCATTTT.